One sample yielded the 18 T cell receptor beta chains listed below, sequenced in a study of CD8+ T cells in alopecia areata. The sample's treatment: oral pan-JAK inhibitor, 5-10 mg twice daily. Sequencing used cDNA as its template, made by extracting RNA and reverse transcribing it. The protocol was immunoSEQ multiplex PCR, while the TCRdb copy is restricted to in-frame clones and leaves out a portion. The sample records about 290,000 clones, roughly 50% being singletons. Sequencing was performed on CD4+ T cells sorted from blood, taken at week 24, from a patient treated with tofacitinib. Receptors were obtained from a human donor with alopecia areata.

The chain links TRBV7-9 to TRBJ2-3; D is unresolved. This CDR3 is 12 amino acids long. Germline lookup yields CDR1 SEHNR and CDR2 FQNEAQ (reference sequence). The V end lost 3 bases, the J end lost 8 bases, and 9 bases lay between the germline ends. The CDR3 coding sequence is TGTGCCAGCAGCTTCTCGTATCCTACGCAGTATTTT. Residues: CASSFSYPTQYF.

The rearrangement uses TRBV30 and TRBJ2-1; weak D call: TRBD2 (6 bases). The CDR3 loop spans 16 amino acids. The germline V gene encodes CDR1 GTSNPN and CDR2 SVGIG (reference sequence). V lost 0 bases to trimming and J lost 6 bases, with 18 bases between them. The CDR3 nucleotides read TGTGCCTGGAGTGTACGGGGGATCACGGGGACCAATGAGCAGTTCTTC. Translating it yields CAWSVRGITGTNEQFF.

This clone turned up a few times. The V and J genes are TRBV19 and TRBJ2-1; 11 bases fit TRBD2. This CDR3 is built from 17 residues. Trimming removed 1 base from V and 8 bases from J; junction bases left unmatched: 10. In germline, CDR1 is LNHDA, CDR2 SQIVND (reference sequence). This CDR3 is CASSIARETSGEDEQFF. CDR3 nucleotide sequence: TGTGCCAGTAGTATAGCCCGTGAGACTAGCGGGGAAGATGAGCAGTTCTTC.

This clone came up a few times. The chain combines TRBV5-1 with TRBJ1-1; 8 nucleotides align to TRBD1. Germline V gives CDR1 SGHRS, CDR2 YFSETQ. The J segment lost 4 bases and the V segment lost 4 bases, leaving 3 bases of the junction unmatched. This CDR3 is 13 amino acids long. CDR3 in amino acids: CASSGDRGTEAFF. In DNA form, the CDR3 reads TGCGCCAGCAGCGGCGACAGGGGCACTGAAGCTTTCTTT. The entire variable domain, with the rest obtained from reference TRBV5-1 and TRBJ1-1, is as follows: KAGVTQTPRYLIKTRGQQVTLSCSPISGHRSVSWYQQTPGQGLQFLFEYFSETQRNKGNFPGRFSGRQFSNSRSEMNVSTLELGDSALYLCASSGDRGTEAFFGQGTRLTVV.

A word on this clone: Other DNA sequences within the sample encode an identical CDR3. This rearrangement joins TRBV20-1 to TRBJ2-5; D gene uncertain. The germline V gene has CDR1 DFQATT and CDR2 SNEGSKA (reference sequence). The CDR3 consists of 10 residues. V lost 6 bases and J 5 bases, leaving 7 bases between the germline ends. Here the CDR3 DNA reads TGCAGTGCCCTCCAGGAGACCCAGTACTTC. Amino acids: CSALQETQYF.

This clone has more than one count but fewer than ten. The chain uses TRBV29-1 and TRBJ1-1; D perhaps matches TRBD1 (5 bases). Deletions cut 5 bases from V and 0 bases from J, with 10 bases between. The CDR3 consists of 13 residues. Per the germline V gene, CDR1 is SQVTM and CDR2 is ANQGSEA. CDR3 amino acids: CSVMDTLNTEAFF. CDR3 coding DNA: TGCAGCGTTATGGACACCCTGAACACTGAAGCTTTCTTT.

This chain links TRBV5-1 with TRBJ2-1; 10 nucleotides line up with TRBD1. V shed 0 bases, J shed 8 bases, and the junction held 2 bases outside the gene matches. This CDR3 is built from 14 residues. CDR1 is SGHRS and CDR2 is YFSETQ in the germline V gene. CDR3 amino acids: CASSLGQGAYEQFF. The CDR3 DNA reads as TGCGCCAGCAGCTTGGGACAGGGGGCCTATGAGCAGTTCTTC. The complete variable domain, with remaining parts taken from reference TRBV5-1 and TRBJ2-1, reads KAGVTQTPRYLIKTRGQQVTLSCSPISGHRSVSWYQQTPGQGLQFLFEYFSETQRNKGNFPGRFSGRQFSNSRSEMNVSTLELGDSALYLCASSLGQGAYEQFFGPGTRLTVL.

In its sample, this clone was seen a few times. The J gene is TRBJ2-3, the V gene TRBV29-1, with D tentatively TRBD1 or TRBD2 (5 bases each). Per the germline V gene, CDR1 is SQVTM and CDR2 is ANQGSEA. The CDR3 is 16 residues long. V lost 6 bases to trimming and J lost 2 bases, with 21 bases between them. DNA for the CDR3: TGCAGCGTGGCCGGGACGGCCGGAGTTTCCACAGATACGCAGTATTTT. The encoded protein is CSVAGTAGVSTDTQYF.

This sequence joins TRBV18 and TRBJ2-5; D is ambiguous. Germline V CDR1 and CDR2: KGHSH, LQKENI. CDR3 length: 13 amino acids. V lost 5 bases, J lost 1 base, and 8 bases lay in between. The CDR3 DNA is TGTGCCAGCTCAGCGGCCATCCAAGAGACCCAGTACTTC. Its protein product is CASSAAIQETQYF.

This chain joins TRBV20-1 and TRBJ1-2; possible D gene TRBD1, 6 bases. Germline values: CDR1 DFQATT, CDR2 SNEGSKA (reference sequence). The ends were cut back, 3 bases at V and 4 bases at J, with 6 bases in the middle. This CDR3 is built from 11 residues. CDR3 coding DNA: TGCAGTGCTAGGGACAGCTATGGCTACACCTTC. Translated, it gives CSARDSYGYTF.

The J gene is TRBJ2-7, the V gene TRBV30, with 11 positions matching TRBD2. J was trimmed by 0 bases and V by 3 bases; bases with no gene match: 1. The CDR3 length is 14 residues. The germline CDR1 and CDR2 sequences are GTSNPN and SVGIG (reference sequence). The CDR3 DNA follows: TGTGCCTGGAGGCTAGCGGGAGGCTCCTACGAGCAGTACTTC. Its protein is CAWRLAGGSYEQYF.

The chain uses TRBV7-9 and TRBJ1-2, with 8 bases lining up with TRBD1. V dropped 5 bases and J dropped 6; count of bases not matched to a gene: 11. The CDR3 is 15 residues long. Germline lookup yields CDR1 SEHNR and CDR2 FQNEAQ (reference sequence). DNA for the CDR3: TGTGCCAGCAGCCCGCGCGCGACAGGGGACCATGGCTACACCTTC. It is translated as CASSPRATGDHGYTF.

The V call is TRBV28, the J call TRBJ2-5, with D possibly TRBD2 on 6 matching bases. The CDR3 covers 15 residues. Germline assignment: CDR1 MDHEN and CDR2 SYDVKM. V lost 6 bases and J lost 3, with 17 bases in between. The CDR3 protein is CASSPHGTRKETQYF. CDR3 nucleotide sequence: TGTGCCAGCAGCCCCCACGGGACTCGGAAAGAGACCCAGTACTTC.

This chain connects TRBV29-1 to TRBJ1-1, with 7 bases aligning to TRBD1. CDR1 is SQVTM, CDR2 ANQGSEA, per germline. V gave up 6 bases and J gave up 3 bases; unmatched junction bases: 10. This CDR3 comprises 14 residues. The chain's CDR3 is CSVLKGAVDTEAFF. CDR3 sequence (DNA): TGCAGCGTGCTAAAGGGGGCGGTGGACACTGAAGCTTTCTTT.

This clone was seen a single time. The chain employs TRBV4-2 and TRBJ2-5; 14 bases match TRBD2. The CDR3 spans 16 residues. J gave up 5 bases and V 3 bases, and 5 bases lay outside the gene matches. Germline CDR1 and CDR2: LGHNA and YNFKEQ. This CDR3 is CASSHGTSGGTETQYF. DNA of the CDR3: TGTGCCAGCAGCCATGGGACTAGCGGGGGCACGGAGACCCAGTACTTC.

The sample holds a few counts of this clone. This chain connects TRBV29-1 to TRBJ1-2; D gene unclear. CDR1 and CDR2 (germline): SQVTM, ANQGSEA. The germline V and J ends were trimmed by 0 bases and 1 base, with 6 bases remaining between them. This CDR3 has 13 residues. The CDR3 reads CSVEEGGNYGYTF. The CDR3 nucleotides are TGCAGCGTTGAAGAGGGAGGTAACTATGGCTACACCTTC.

CDR3 bases: TGTGCCTGGAGGCGCTCCGGGGAGCTGTTTTTT. It translates to CAWRRSGELFF. V gene TRBV30 combines with J gene TRBJ2-2; D ambiguous. Germline V CDR1 and CDR2: GTSNPN, SVGIG (reference sequence). V shed 3 bases and J shed 6 bases, with 5 bases lying between them. The CDR3 sequence is 11 residues long.

This clone was counted between two and nine times. This sequence joins TRBV2 and TRBJ2-3, with 8 bases aligning to TRBD2. Trimming cost V 0 bases and J 5 bases; bases outside gene matches: 4. Germline CDR1 reads SNHLY; CDR2 reads FYNNEI. This CDR3 is built from 15 residues. The CDR3 loop is CASSEASGGRDTQYF. As DNA, the CDR3 is TGTGCCAGCAGTGAAGCCAGCGGGGGAAGAGATACGCAGTATTTT.